The sequence of this T cell receptor beta chain was determined in a study of lymphopenia after photon versus proton radiotherapy. Findings and limits, study-wide: Proton therapy kept repertoires fairly stable, unlike photons, which gained effector/memory cells. Post-nadir diversity loss with photons came from oligoclonal expansion, particularly CD8+ Temra cells. Better survival with proton therapy was suggested as possible, not demonstrated.

V was cut by 7 bases and J by 5 bases, with 21 bases left in between. CDR3 length: 15 amino acids. The V gene's germline CDR1 is SGHAT and CDR2 FQNNGV. As concerns this clone: Its antigen is unknown.

Using immunoSEQ multiplex PCR, the repertoire was profiled, and TCRdb retains in-frame clones only, with some absent. The sample consists of 150,000 to 200,000 clones, around nine tenths of them appearing once. Sequenced material: peripheral blood, taken from a patient treated with photon-based radiotherapy. This rearrangement joins TRBV11-2 to TRBJ2-7, with D uncertain. The TCR originated in a man aged 50-60 years with gastric cancer. In DNA, the CDR3 is TGTGCCAGCACCAAAGGGATTAGCTTGGTCAACGAGCAGTACTTC. Translation: CASTKGISLVNEQYF.